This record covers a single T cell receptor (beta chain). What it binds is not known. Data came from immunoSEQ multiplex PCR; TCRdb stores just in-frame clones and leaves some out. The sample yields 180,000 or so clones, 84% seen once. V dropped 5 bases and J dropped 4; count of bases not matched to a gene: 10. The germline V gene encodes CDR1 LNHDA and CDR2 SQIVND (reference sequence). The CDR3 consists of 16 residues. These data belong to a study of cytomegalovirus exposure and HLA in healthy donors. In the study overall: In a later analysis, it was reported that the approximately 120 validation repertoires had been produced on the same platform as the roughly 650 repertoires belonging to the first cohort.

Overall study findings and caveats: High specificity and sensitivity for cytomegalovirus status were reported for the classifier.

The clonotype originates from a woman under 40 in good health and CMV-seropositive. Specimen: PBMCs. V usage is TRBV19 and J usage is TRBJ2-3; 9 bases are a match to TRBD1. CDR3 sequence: CASSELDRGRPDTQYF. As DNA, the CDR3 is TGTGCCAGTAGTGAATTAGACAGGGGGAGACCAGATACGCAGTATTTT.